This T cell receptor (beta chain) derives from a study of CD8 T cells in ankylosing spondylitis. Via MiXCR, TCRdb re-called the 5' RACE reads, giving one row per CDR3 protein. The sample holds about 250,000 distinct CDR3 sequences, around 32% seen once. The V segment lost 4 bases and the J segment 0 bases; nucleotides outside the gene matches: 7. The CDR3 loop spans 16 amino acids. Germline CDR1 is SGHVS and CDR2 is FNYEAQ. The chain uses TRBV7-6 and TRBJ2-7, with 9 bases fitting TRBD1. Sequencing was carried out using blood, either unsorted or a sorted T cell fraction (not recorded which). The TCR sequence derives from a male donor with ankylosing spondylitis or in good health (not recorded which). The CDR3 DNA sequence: TGTGCCAGCAGCTCTACCCGGGACAGGGCCTCCTACGAGCAGTACTTC. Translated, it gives CASSSTRDRASYEQYF.